Sequencing of this T cell receptor beta chain was carried out in a study of cytomegalovirus exposure and HLA in healthy donors. Looking at the study overall: Findings of an earlier analysis included roughly 110 million unique TCR beta sequences from some 180 million T cells. Of some 400 genotyped donors, roughly 86% clustered with self-reported Caucasian donors. Study-level findings and limits: Most TCR beta V segments were productive about 90% or about 30% of the time in an earlier analysis.

Regarding this clone: Its target is unknown.

The PCR made use of 60 Vbeta and 13 Jbeta primers. The data were produced by immunoSEQ multiplex PCR, yet TCRdb's version contains in-frame clones alone and is incomplete. This table holds around 150,000 clones, more than 75% found once. The sample taken for sequencing was PBMCs. The clonotype originates from a girl aged 2-9 years in good health and CMV-seropositive.

Here the CDR3 reads CASSLGSGGTGELFF. In nucleotides, the CDR3 is TGCGCCAGCAGCTTGGGAAGCGGGGGCACCGGGGAGCTGTTTTTT. The gene calls are TRBV5-1 and TRBJ2-2, with 8 bases aligning to TRBD2. V trimming: 0 bases; J trimming: 4 bases; junction bases outside the gene matches: 2. Germline lookup yields CDR1 SGHRS and CDR2 YFSETQ. There are 15 residues in the CDR3.